These 31 T cell receptor beta chains were all obtained from the same sample, sequenced in a study of CD8+CD57+ T cells in acquired aplastic anemia. The TCR beta profiling, which covered VDJ combination and CDR3 sequence, was carried out using genomic DNA as the template. Using its own MiXCR run on the reads, TCRdb lists one record per CDR3 protein. The sample contains about 160,000 distinct CDR3 sequences, around 45% of which appear only once. Sequenced material: sorted CD4+, CD8+, or CD8+CD57+ T cells (not recorded which) from PBMCs. The receptors derive from a human donor in good health.

This clonotype was detected ten times or more. The chain uses TRBV5-5 and TRBJ2-6, with a possible D match to TRBD1 (5 bases). Germline-derived CDR1 and CDR2 are SGHKS and YYEKEE (reference sequence). The germline V and J ends were trimmed by 2 bases and 2 bases, with 5 bases remaining between them. The length of the CDR3 is 14 residues. CDR3 DNA sequence: TGTGCCAGCAGCTTACAGGCTGGGGCCAACGTCCTGACTTTC. Translating it yields CASSLQAGANVLTF. Filled out from reference TRBV5-5 and TRBJ2-6, the complete variable domain reads DAGVTQSPTHLIKTRGQQVTLRCSPISGHKSVSWYQQVLGQGPQFIFQYYEKEERGRGNFPDRFSARQFPNYSSELNVNALLLGDSALYLCASSLQAGANVLTFGAGSRLTVL.

The table lists this clonotype with a count of one. The chain employs TRBV4-2 and TRBJ2-1; 12 bases map to TRBD1. The CDR3 extends over 15 amino acids. The germline gives CDR1 LGHNA, CDR2 YNFKEQ. The V gene end was trimmed by 4 bases and the J gene end by 4 bases; junction bases not matched to a gene: 2. Here the CDR3 reads CASSPGQGAYNEQFF. Here the CDR3 DNA reads TGTGCCAGCAGCCCGGGACAGGGGGCTTACAATGAGCAGTTCTTC.

This clonotype has a handful of counts. This chain connects TRBV18 to TRBJ2-3; D remains unclear. This CDR3 contains 14 residues. The germline gives CDR1 KGHSH, CDR2 LQKENI. V was trimmed by 0 bases and J by 6 bases, leaving 10 bases between them. The CDR3 spells CASSPPIGSDTQYF. The CDR3 coding sequence is TGTGCCAGCTCACCACCGATCGGGTCCGATACGCAGTATTTT. Using reference TRBV18 and TRBJ2-3 for the parts outside the CDR3, the full variable domain is NAGVMQNPRHLVRRRGQEARLRCSPMKGHSHVYWYRQLPEEGLKFMVYLQKENIIDESGMPKERFSAEFPKEGPSILRIQQVVRGDSAAYFCASSPPIGSDTQYFGPGTRLTVL.

The genes are TRBV2 and TRBJ2-7; no clear D gene. This CDR3 is built from 14 residues. Germline CDR1 is SNHLY and CDR2 is FYNNEI. Trimming took off 8 bases at V and 1 base at J, with 15 bases between the two ends. This CDR3 is CASLPGRLSYEQYF. The CDR3 coding sequence is TGTGCCAGCCTCCCCGGACGGTTGTCCTACGAGCAGTACTTC.

Details on this clonotype: The conserved phenylalanine or tryptophan normally closing the CDR3 is absent here, so this likely arose from a read error. The chain links TRBV7-2 to TRBJ2-7, with unresolved D. Germline assignment: CDR1 SGHTA and CDR2 FQGNSA. There are 14 residues in the CDR3. V lost 3 bases, J lost 6 bases, and 15 bases lay in between. The CDR3 DNA reads TGTGCCAGCAGCTTGGACGGTCGGCCTTCCGAGCAGTACCTC. Amino acids: CASSLDGRPSEQYL.

This clonotype appeared a single time. The rearrangement uses TRBV20-1 and TRBJ2-7; TRBD1 might be the D (5 bases). CDR3 length: 13 residues. Trimming shortened V by 3 bases and J by 1 base, and 10 bases separated the two germline ends. Germline loops: CDR1 DFQATT, CDR2 SNEGSKA (reference sequence). Here the CDR3 reads CSASFRGSYEQYF. The CDR3, as DNA: TGCAGTGCTAGTTTTAGGGGTTCCTACGAGCAGTACTTC.

At least ten counts were recorded for this clonotype. The chain employs TRBV10-3 and TRBJ2-7; D is uncertain. The CDR3 covers 11 residues. Trimming cost V 2 bases and J 5 bases, with 4 bases left between them. Germline CDR1 and CDR2: ENHRY and SYGVKD. This chain's CDR3 is CAISEQDEQYF. DNA for the CDR3: TGTGCCATCAGTGAGCAGGACGAGCAGTACTTC.

The chain combines TRBV15 with TRBJ2-7; 8 nucleotides match TRBD1. The CDR3 contains 15 residues. The ends lost 0 bases at V and 3 bases at J; junction bases unmatched: 4. Germline CDR1 is LNHNV and CDR2 is YYDKDF (reference sequence). CDR3 region: CATSRDTTGVYEQYF. The CDR3 DNA sequence: TGTGCCACCAGCAGAGATACGACAGGGGTCTACGAGCAGTACTTC.

Comments on this clonotype: One end of the junction varies from germline; a read error may be responsible. The chain has TRBV24-1 and TRBJ1-5, with 8 positions matching TRBD1. The CDR3 contains 14 residues. CDR1 KGHDR and CDR2 SFDVKD come from the germline V gene. CDR3 DNA: TGTGCCAGCAGTCAGTCGACAGGGGTTCAGCCCCAGCATTTT. Translation: CASSQSTGVQPQHF.

This clonotype was counted many times. The chain employs TRBV5-6 and TRBJ1-2, with TRBD1 matching 8 bases. The CDR3 has 16 residues. J gave up 7 bases and V 1 base, and 12 bases lay outside the gene matches. Germline CDR1 is SGHDT and CDR2 is YYEEEE. The CDR3 reads CASSLPATGATGGYTF. In nucleotides, the CDR3 is TGTGCCAGCAGCTTGCCCGCGACAGGGGCAACGGGTGGCTACACCTTC.

This clonotype was seen many times. The chain is built from TRBV30 and TRBJ2-6, with D unresolved. CDR1 is GTSNPN, CDR2 SVGIG, per germline (reference sequence). The CDR3 is 15 residues long. V lost 4 bases, J lost 0 bases, and 10 bases lay in between. CDR3 nucleotide sequence: TGTGCCTGGAACGTAGGGATCTCTGGGGCCAACGTCCTGACTTTC. Its translation: CAWNVGISGANVLTF.

This clonotype came up a few times. The CDR3 DNA sequence: TGTGCCAGCAGGCACTCCCCTTCTATCAACAGGGTCTACGAGCAGTACTTC. As protein: CASRHSPSINRVYEQYF. The chain joins TRBV6-5 to TRBJ2-7; tentative D call: TRBD1 (6 bases). The CDR3 extends over 17 amino acids. Germline V gene lookup returns CDR1 MNHEY and CDR2 SVGAGI. V was trimmed by 6 bases and J by 3 bases, leaving 24 bases between them.

This rearrangement joins TRBV2 to TRBJ2-7; D perhaps matches TRBD1 (7 bases). The CDR3 has 15 amino acids. Looked up from germline, CDR1 is SNHLY and CDR2 is FYNNEI. With 6 bases removed from V and 2 bases from J, the gap between germline ends came to 17 bases. CDR3 DNA sequence: TGTGCCAGCAGCCCGAGACAGGGAGGCACCTACGAGCAGTACTTC. It specifies CASSPRQGGTYEQYF. Full variable domain (missing parts from reference TRBV2 and TRBJ2-7): EPEVTQTPSHQVTQMGQEVILRCVPISNHLYFYWYRQILGQKVEFLVSFYNNEISEKSEIFDDQFSVERPDGSNFTLKIRSTKLEDSAMYFCASSPRQGGTYEQYFGPGTRLTVT.

This clonotype was counted at least ten times. V usage is TRBV7-9 and J usage is TRBJ2-5; 7 nucleotides line up with TRBD1. The V gene end was trimmed by 1 base and the J gene end by 7 bases; junction bases not matched to a gene: 9. The CDR3 spans 15 residues. The germline gives CDR1 SEHNR, CDR2 FQNEAQ (reference sequence). CDR3 coding DNA: TGTGCCAGCAGCTTAGAAGGAAAGGGGGCCGGGACCCAGTACTTC. It translates to CASSLEGKGAGTQYF. Variable domain in full (rest from reference TRBV7-9 and TRBJ2-5): DTGVSQNPRHKITKRGQNVTFRCDPISEHNRLYWYRQTLGQGPEFLTYFQNEAQLEKSRLLSDRFSAERPKGSFSTLEIQRTEQGDSAMYLCASSLEGKGAGTQYFGPGTRLLVL.

To note about this clonotype: A much larger clonotype is one base distant, so this may be a read error. The CDR3 region has the DNA TGTGCCAGCGGCTTAGGGACTAGATTTGGAAACACCATATATTTT. It is translated as CASGLGTRFGNTIYF. The chain joins TRBV7-3 to TRBJ1-3, with D possibly TRBD1 on 5 matching bases. The V gene's germline CDR1 is SGHTA and CDR2 FQGTGA. This CDR3 comprises 15 residues.

This clonotype was counted ten times or more. The chain combines TRBV7-6 with TRBJ2-3; D might be TRBD2 (6 bases). The germline V and J ends were trimmed by 2 bases and 4 bases, with 22 bases remaining between them. This CDR3 is 18 amino acids long. The germline CDR1 and CDR2 sequences are SGHVS and FNYEAQ. The CDR3 region has the DNA TGTGCCAGCAGCTTACTCGGTGGACCATCCGGGGAGGCAGATACGCAGTATTTT. It translates to CASSLLGGPSGEADTQYF. Together with reference TRBV7-6 and TRBJ2-3, the CDR3 gives the full variable domain: GAGVSQSPRYKVTKRGQDVALRCDPISGHVSLYWYRQALGQGPEFLTYFNYEAQQDKSGLPNDRFSAERPEGSISTLTIQRTEQRDSAMYRCASSLLGGPSGEADTQYFGPGTRLTVL.

Worth noting for this clonotype: Since a much larger clone is just one base distant, this may be a read error. V gene TRBV24-1 combines with J gene TRBJ2-7; 11 bases map to TRBD1. Germline loops: CDR1 KGHDR, CDR2 SFDVKD. The CDR3 is 16 residues long. Trimming removed 6 bases from V and 2 bases from J; junction bases left unmatched: 8. The CDR3 DNA reads TGTGCCACCAGTAATACTCCGGGACAGGGGGCCTACGAGCAGTACTTC. Its protein is CATSNTPGQGAYEQYF.

Concerning this clonotype: Because it lacks the conserved phenylalanine or tryptophan at the end, this CDR3 is likely a read error. The chain is built from TRBV29-1 and TRBJ2-3; D may be TRBD1 (5 bases). The J call may be mistaken, given a closer DNA end match to TRBJ1-5. The germline CDR1 and CDR2 sequences are SQVTM and ANQGSEA. The length of the CDR3 is 14 residues. The CDR3, as DNA: TGCAGCGTCGCTTTCGCGGGGGGAACAGATACGCAGCATATT. This gives the protein CSVAFAGGTDTQHI.

CDR3 nucleotide sequence: TGTGCCAGCAGCTTGGGGGGGCCCACCGGGGAGCTGTTTTTT. Translation: CASSLGGPTGELFF. This sequence joins TRBV5-5 and TRBJ2-2, with D perhaps TRBD1 (6 bases). This CDR3 contains 14 residues. V lost 0 bases, J lost 4 bases, and 7 bases lay in between. Per the germline V gene, CDR1 is SGHKS and CDR2 is YYEKEE (reference sequence).

This clonotype was recorded a few times. Relative to the germline gene, one junction end is altered; a read error may explain this. This chain uses TRBV12-3 or TRBV12-4 with TRBJ1-2; tentatively, D is TRBD1 (6 bases). The CDR3 is 15 amino acids. The CDR3 DNA is TGTGTCAGCAGTTTAGGTGGGGGCAGACCTTATGGCTACACCTTC. Its protein product is CVSSLGGGRPYGYTF.

This clonotype was seen only a few times. V gene TRBV3-1 combines with J gene TRBJ2-2, with D possibly TRBD1 on 7 matching bases. The CDR3 totals 16 residues. Germline V gene sequence: CDR1 LGHDT, CDR2 YNNKEL (reference sequence). Trimming cost V 0 bases and J 4 bases, with 12 bases left between them. CDR3 DNA: TGTGCCAGCAGCCAAGATCGACAGGGAGGCACCGGGGAGCTGTTTTTT. This sequence encodes CASSQDRQGGTGELFF.

This clonotype has just one count. The chain uses TRBV7-3 and TRBJ2-3; no definite D call. Germline V gene sequence: CDR1 SGHTA, CDR2 FQGTGA. The V end lost 3 bases, the J end lost 7 bases, and 2 bases lay between the germline ends. The CDR3 runs to 10 residues. The CDR3 region has the DNA TGTGCCAGCAGCTTTAATACGCAGTATTTT. As protein: CASSFNTQYF.

The rearrangement uses TRBV19 and TRBJ1-6; D gene uncertain. The CDR3 totals 13 residues. V lost 10 bases and J lost 5, with 12 bases in between. Germline-derived CDR1 and CDR2 are LNHDA and SQIVND (reference sequence). In nucleotides, the CDR3 is TGTGCCATCTTCTGTTGGGATAATTCACCCCTCCACTTT. This encodes CAIFCWDNSPLHF.

In this sample, this clonotype turned up many times. J is TRBJ2-3 and V is TRBV7-2; 7 nucleotides align to TRBD1. V lost 4 bases and J lost 1; bases outside the gene matches: 2. Germline assignment: CDR1 SGHTA and CDR2 FQGNSA. This CDR3 has 14 residues. The CDR3 is CASSYDRGTDTQYF. The CDR3 DNA reads as TGTGCCAGCAGCTACGACAGGGGCACAGATACGCAGTATTTT.

The genes are TRBV6-1 and TRBJ1-5, with 7 positions matching TRBD1. Losses at the gene ends were 6 bases for V and 3 bases for J; bases not matched to a gene: 5. The V gene's germline CDR1 is MNHNS and CDR2 SASEGT. The CDR3 has 14 residues. The DNA of the CDR3 is TGTGCCAGCAGGTCCGGGACAGCCAATCAGCCCCAGCATTTT. This translates into CASRSGTANQPQHF.

This clonotype was counted ten times or more. This rearrangement joins TRBV7-2 to TRBJ1-6; 10 nucleotides line up with TRBD1. V was clipped by 3 bases and J by 10 bases; unmatched bases: 6. Germline lookup yields CDR1 SGHTA and CDR2 FQGNSA. The CDR3 extends over 15 amino acids. The CDR3 is CASSFQTGGGSPLHF. CDR3 nucleotide sequence: TGTGCCAGCAGCTTTCAGACAGGGGGCGGGTCACCCCTCCACTTT.

This clonotype was counted only a few times. V and J are TRBV4-1 and TRBJ2-1; 9 bases are shared with TRBD1. V shed 1 base, J shed 7 bases, and the junction held 8 bases outside the gene matches. The length of the CDR3 is 16 residues. Germline CDR1 reads MGHRA; CDR2 reads YSYEKL. This CDR3 reads CASSQVGTGRRNEQFF. The CDR3 bases are TGCGCCAGCAGCCAAGTTGGGACAGGGAGACGAAATGAGCAGTTCTTC.

This clonotype has just a few counts. The chain couples TRBV12-3 or TRBV12-4 to TRBJ1-3; the match to TRBD1 covers 9 bases. The trim removed 2 bases at V and 3 bases at J, leaving 5 bases unmatched. This CDR3 is built from 16 residues. The CDR3 bases are TGTGCCAGCAGTTTAAGACAGGGGGTTATTGGAAACACCATATATTTT. Protein product: CASSLRQGVIGNTIYF.

The V call is TRBV9, the J call TRBJ2-7; TRBD1 aligns across 10 bases. The CDR3 sequence is 16 residues long. The J segment lost 3 bases and the V segment lost 0 bases, leaving 6 bases of the junction unmatched. Germline values: CDR1 SGDLS, CDR2 YYNGEE. Here the CDR3 reads CASSVVGTGVGYEQYF. Written as DNA, the CDR3 is TGTGCCAGCAGCGTAGTGGGGACAGGGGTAGGCTACGAGCAGTACTTC.

In this sample, this clonotype turned up many times. The chain is built from TRBV2 and TRBJ2-7; 9 positions agree with TRBD2. Germline trimming cut 5 bases from V and 2 bases from J; bases unmatched to any gene: 16. From germline, CDR1 is SNHLY and CDR2 FYNNEI. This CDR3 has 18 amino acids. As DNA, the CDR3 is TGTGCCAGCAGTCGCAACGGGGGGGGTAGCGGGAGTGCCTACGAGCAGTACTTC. It is translated as CASSRNGGGSGSAYEQYF.

The chain is built from TRBV3-1 and TRBJ2-7; D not certain. The V and J ends lost 5 bases and 3 bases respectively, with 8 bases between them. Germline V gene sequence: CDR1 LGHDT, CDR2 YNNKEL (reference sequence). The CDR3 has 12 amino acids. The CDR3 is CASSGSYYEQYF. The CDR3 DNA sequence: TGTGCCAGCAGCGGTAGTTACTACGAGCAGTACTTC.